This T cell receptor (beta chain) was identified in a study of T cells in Graves' hyperthyroidism and ophthalmopathy. Study-level results: Researchers found most expanded thyroid clonotypes above 0.001 in blood as well. Ophthalmopathy and stable hyperthyroidism were separated by a 13 V-J model.

The CDR3 extends over 14 amino acids. The germline CDR1 and CDR2 sequences are DFQATT and SNEGSKA (reference sequence). V dropped 5 bases and J dropped 5; count of bases not matched to a gene: 4. TCR beta CDR3 regions were amplified from RNA transcripts. The HTBI set primed first-round TCR CDR3 RT-PCR. TCRdb used MiXCR to reprocess the multiplex PCR reads, holding one entry per CDR3 protein. This table has 540,000 or so distinct CDR3 sequences, approximately 14% appearing once. The table lists this clonotype with a few counts. The antigen is unknown. Graves' hyperthyroidism is called stable when ophthalmopathy does not progress within 18 months. An approximately 10 ml volume of fresh peripheral blood provided the PBMCs.

Sequences were obtained from blood. The origin of this receptor is a woman aged 25 to 39 with Graves' hyperthyroidism. V usage is TRBV20-1 and J usage is TRBJ1-6; TRBD1 aligns across 9 bases. CDR3 sequence: CSARDRDDNSPLHF. Here the CDR3 DNA reads TGCAGTGCTCGGGACAGGGATGATAATTCACCCCTCCACTTT.